This T cell receptor (beta chain) was found in a study of blood T cell repertoires in COVID-19. For the study at large: T cells, B-cell-depleted T cells, or PBMCs provided the cDNA or gDNA that served as material.

V was pared by 3 bases and J by 4 bases, with 13 bases between. Germline CDR1 SGHRS, CDR2 YFSETQ. The CDR3 sequence is 15 residues long. Here immunoSEQ multiplex PCR was the method, and the copy in TCRdb shows in-frame clones only, minus some. The sample lists roughly 140,000 clones, 80% to 90% occurring once. The chain uses TRBV5-1 and TRBJ2-2; D may be TRBD1 (5 bases). The TCR comes from a man between 60 and 75 years old who had recovered from COVID-19. Sequenced material: PBMCs or T cells enriched from blood (not recorded which). The CDR3 DNA follows: TGCGCCAGCAGCTACCAGGGTGCTCCCACCGGGGAGCTGTTTTTT. Translated, it gives CASSYQGAPTGELFF. The complete variable domain, with remaining parts taken from reference TRBV5-1 and TRBJ2-2, reads KAGVTQTPRYLIKTRGQQVTLSCSPISGHRSVSWYQQTPGQGLQFLFEYFSETQRNKGNFPGRFSGRQFSNSRSEMNVSTLELGDSALYLCASSYQGAPTGELFFGEGSRLTVL.